The 6 T cell receptor beta chains in this list originate from one sample, sequenced in a study of T cell repertoires in cytomegalovirus infection. From the reads, TCRdb called clonotypes with MiXCR, one entry per CDR3 protein. Among some 500,000 distinct CDR3 sequences listed, roughly 34% were seen once. What these receptors recognize is not known. The input for sequencing was cultured PBMCs, taken from culture after CMV antigen stimulation. The receptor set was obtained from a human donor in good health (CMV status not recorded). Some clones in this sample may be carry-over from other donors' samples.

This clonotype turned up a few times. The rearrangement uses TRBV5-6 and TRBJ2-7; D gene ambiguous. Germline assignment: CDR1 SGHDT and CDR2 YYEEEE. The CDR3 spans 13 residues. The V and J ends lost 0 bases and 5 bases respectively, with 9 bases between them. Here the CDR3 reads CASSLDWGNEQYV. The CDR3 DNA is TGTGCCAGCAGCTTGGATTGGGGTAACGAGCAGTACGTC.

The gene calls are TRBV7-2 and TRBJ2-2; D tentatively fits TRBD1 or TRBD2 (6 bases each). V was trimmed by 3 bases and J by 4 bases, leaving 21 bases between them. The length of the CDR3 is 18 residues. Germline-derived CDR1 and CDR2 are SGHTA and FQGNSA. The CDR3 region is CASSLEGEAAIFTGELFF. The CDR3 bases are TGTGCCAGCAGCTTGGAGGGGGAGGCGGCAATCTTCACCGGGGAGCTGTTTTTT.

This clonotype was recorded at least ten times. V gene TRBV7-2 combines with J gene TRBJ2-7, with 9 bases that match TRBD2. The CDR3 extends over 16 amino acids. The V and J ends lost 3 bases and 4 bases, in that order; junction bases with no gene match: 10. Germline V gene lookup returns CDR1 SGHTA and CDR2 FQGNSA. The CDR3, as DNA: TGTGCCAGCAGCTTTTATAGCGGGAGAGGTAGTTACGAGCAGTACTTC. Protein: CASSFYSGRGSYEQYF.

CDR3 nucleotide sequence: TGTGCCAGCAGTGTAACGGAGAGCACAGATACGCAGTATTTT. Amino acid sequence: CASSVTESTDTQYF. The gene calls are TRBV25-1 and TRBJ2-3; no reliable D call. The CDR3 covers 14 residues. CDR1 and CDR2 from the germline V gene are MGHDK and SYGVNS. The ends were cut back, 4 bases at V and 0 bases at J, with 8 bases in the middle.

J is TRBJ2-3 and V is TRBV30, with D perhaps TRBD2 (6 bases). The CDR3 extends over 15 amino acids. Germline V gene data show CDR1 as GTSNPN and CDR2 as SVGIG (reference sequence). Trimming shortened V by 8 bases and J by 4 bases, and 22 bases separated the two germline ends. This CDR3 is CAGATSSTRADTQYF. CDR3 in DNA: TGTGCCGGGGCGACTAGTTCGACGAGGGCAGATACGCAGTATTTT.

This clonotype was seen a handful of times. The chain uses TRBV7-2 and TRBJ2-3; TRBD2 is a possible D gene (6 bases). The V gene's germline CDR1 is SGHTA and CDR2 FQGNSA. The CDR3 sequence is 17 residues long. V lost 1 base to trimming and J lost 4 bases, with 18 bases between them. CDR3 region: CASSLGWDSFGADTQYF. The DNA of the CDR3 is TGTGCCAGCAGCTTAGGATGGGACTCGTTCGGGGCAGATACGCAGTATTTT.